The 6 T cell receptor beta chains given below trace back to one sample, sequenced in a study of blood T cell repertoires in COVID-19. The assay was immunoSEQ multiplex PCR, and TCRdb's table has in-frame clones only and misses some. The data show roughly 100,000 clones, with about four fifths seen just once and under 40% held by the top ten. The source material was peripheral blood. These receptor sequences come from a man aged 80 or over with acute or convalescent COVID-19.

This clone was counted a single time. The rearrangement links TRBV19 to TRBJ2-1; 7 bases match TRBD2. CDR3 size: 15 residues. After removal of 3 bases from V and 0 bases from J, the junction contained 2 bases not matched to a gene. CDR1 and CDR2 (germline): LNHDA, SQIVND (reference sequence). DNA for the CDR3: TGTGCCAGTAGTATTAAGCGGGGCTCCTACAATGAGCAGTTCTTC. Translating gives CASSIKRGSYNEQFF. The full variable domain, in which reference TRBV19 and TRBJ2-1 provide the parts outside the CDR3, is DGGITQSPKYLFRKEGQNVTLSCEQNLNHDAMYWYRQDPGQGLRLIYYSQIVNDFQKGDIAEGYSVSREKKESFPLTVTSAQKNPTAFYLCASSIKRGSYNEQFFGPGTRLTVL.

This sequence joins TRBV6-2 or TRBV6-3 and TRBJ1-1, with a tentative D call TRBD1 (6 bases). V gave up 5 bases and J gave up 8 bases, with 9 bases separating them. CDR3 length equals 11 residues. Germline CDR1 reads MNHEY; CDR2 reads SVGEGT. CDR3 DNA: TGTGCCAGCAGTCATGGGACAGAAGCTTTCTTT. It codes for CASSHGTEAFF.

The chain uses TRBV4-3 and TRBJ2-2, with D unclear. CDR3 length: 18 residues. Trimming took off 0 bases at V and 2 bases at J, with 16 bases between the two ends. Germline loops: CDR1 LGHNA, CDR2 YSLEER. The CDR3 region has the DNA TGCGCCAGCAGCCAAGAACCCCTGGCGGTACTCAACACCGGGGAGCTGTTTTTT. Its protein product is CASSQEPLAVLNTGELFF.

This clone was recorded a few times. The CDR3 reads CASSYLAGGWKETQYF. CDR3 bases: TGTGCCAGCAGTTACTTAGCGGGAGGGTGGAAAGAGACCCAGTACTTC. The J gene is TRBJ2-5, the V gene TRBV6-2 or TRBV6-3, with 11 bases fitting TRBD2. With 1 base clipped from V and 3 bases from J, the junction kept 4 bases outside the gene matches. The CDR3 spans 16 residues. The germline gives CDR1 MNHEY, CDR2 SVGEGT.

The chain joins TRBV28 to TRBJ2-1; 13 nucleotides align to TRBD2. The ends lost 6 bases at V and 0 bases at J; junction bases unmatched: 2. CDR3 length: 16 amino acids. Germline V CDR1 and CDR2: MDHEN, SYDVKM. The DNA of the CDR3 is TGTGCCAGCAGACGGACTAGCGGGAGCTCCTACAATGAGCAGTTCTTC. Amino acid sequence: CASRRTSGSSYNEQFF.

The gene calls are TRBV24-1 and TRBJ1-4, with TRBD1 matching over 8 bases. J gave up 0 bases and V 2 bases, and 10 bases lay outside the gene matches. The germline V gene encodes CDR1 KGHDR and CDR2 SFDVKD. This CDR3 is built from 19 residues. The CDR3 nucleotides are TGTGCCACCAGTGATTCCGAAGGACAGGGCGGTGCAACTAATGAAAAACTGTTTTTT. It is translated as CATSDSEGQGGATNEKLFF.